This is a list of T cell receptor beta chains from one sample in a study of T cell responses to AZD1222 COVID-19 vaccine. This table comes from immunoSEQ multiplex PCR, and its TCRdb copy is limited to in-frame clones, with some not included. This sample has 110,000 to 150,000 clones, with around 94% found just once. The input for sequencing was peripheral blood, taken after recovery from COVID-19. These receptors were taken from an adult who had recovered from COVID-19. CDR3s include the opening cysteine and the closing phenylalanine or tryptophan. D genes are given only for firm matches. A row's size may be missing; if present it is once, few, many or a size class.

d_gene: .
len: 13
abundance: .
v_gene: TRBV3-1/TRBV3-2
j_gene: TRBJ1-2
CDR3aa: CASSLDSNYGYTF
CDR3nt: TGTGCCAGCAGCCTTGACAGTAACTATGGCTACACCTTC

d_gene: .
len: 14
abundance: .
v_gene: TRBV7-3
j_gene: TRBJ2-1
CDR3aa: CASSLSFPYNEQFF
CDR3nt: TGTGCCAGCAGCTTAAGCTTCCCCTACAATGAGCAGTTCTTC

d_gene: .
len: 13
abundance: .
v_gene: TRBV29-1
j_gene: TRBJ1-1
CDR3aa: CSVRAGTNTEAFF
CDR3nt: TGCAGCGTTAGGGCAGGGACGAACACTGAAGCTTTCTTT

d_gene: TRBD1
len: 21
abundance: .
v_gene: TRBV28
j_gene: TRBJ1-5
CDR3aa: CASSSVWTGRIGEVSYQPQHF
CDR3nt: TGTGCCAGCAGTTCCGTTTGGACAGGAAGGATCGGGGAGGTTTCTTATCAGCCCCAGCATTTT

d_gene: TRBD1
len: 15
abundance: .
v_gene: TRBV5-1
j_gene: TRBJ1-4
CDR3aa: CASSQTGSTNEKLFF
CDR3nt: TGCGCCAGCAGCCAGACAGGGTCAACTAATGAAAAACTGTTTTTT

d_gene: .
len: 14
abundance: .
v_gene: TRBV24-1
j_gene: TRBJ2-3
CDR3aa: CATSDNGAVDTQYF
CDR3nt: TGTGCCACCAGTGATAATGGGGCGGTGGATACGCAGTATTTT

d_gene: .
len: 15
abundance: .
v_gene: TRBV5-4
j_gene: TRBJ2-5
CDR3aa: CASSLGMQGRETQYF
CDR3nt: TGTGCCAGCAGCTTAGGAATGCAGGGACGGGAGACCCAGTACTTC

d_gene: .
len: 12
abundance: once
v_gene: TRBV2
j_gene: TRBJ2-5
CDR3aa: CASRGGEPTQYF
CDR3nt: TGTGCCAGCAGGGGTGGGGAACCGACCCAGTACTTC

d_gene: .
len: 17
abundance: once
v_gene: TRBV4-1
j_gene: TRBJ1-1
CDR3aa: CASSQDEGRRLGAEAFF
CDR3nt: TGCGCCAGCAGCCAAGATGAGGGCAGGCGGTTGGGCGCTGAAGCTTTCTTT

d_gene: .
len: 16
abundance: .
v_gene: TRBV19
j_gene: TRBJ2-7
CDR3aa: CASSIDTWTVTYEQYF
CDR3nt: TGTGCCAGTAGTATAGATACCTGGACAGTAACCTACGAGCAGTACTTC

d_gene: TRBD1
len: 15
abundance: .
v_gene: TRBV6-5
j_gene: TRBJ2-7
CDR3aa: CASKKRGGEGYEQYF
CDR3nt: TGTGCCAGCAAAAAAAGAGGGGGCGAAGGTTACGAGCAGTACTTC

d_gene: .
len: 15
abundance: .
v_gene: TRBV28
j_gene: TRBJ2-1
CDR3aa: CASSLVKTQHNEQFF
CDR3nt: TGTGCCAGCAGTTTGGTTAAGACACAGCACAATGAGCAGTTCTTC

d_gene: TRBD2
len: 13
abundance: .
v_gene: TRBV11-2
j_gene: TRBJ2-7
CDR3aa: CASSRGENYEQYF
CDR3nt: TGTGCCAGCAGCCGGGGGGAGAACTACGAGCAGTACTTC

d_gene: .
len: 14
abundance: .
v_gene: TRBV7-9
j_gene: TRBJ1-5
CDR3aa: CASSPGIGDQPQHF
CDR3nt: TGTGCCAGCAGTCCCGGAATCGGAGACCAGCCCCAGCATTTT

d_gene: .
len: 11
abundance: .
v_gene: TRBV25-1
j_gene: TRBJ2-1
CDR3aa: CASSPRIEQFF
CDR3nt: TGTGCCAGCAGTCCTAGAATTGAGCAGTTCTTC

d_gene: .
len: 14
abundance: .
v_gene: TRBV4-1
j_gene: TRBJ1-5
CDR3aa: CASSHPGGNQPQHF
CDR3nt: TGCGCCAGCAGCCATCCAGGGGGCAATCAGCCCCAGCATTTT

d_gene: .
len: 18
abundance: once
v_gene: TRBV18
j_gene: TRBJ1-3
CDR3aa: CASSPRTVRTVSGNTIYF
CDR3nt: TGTGCCAGCTCACCCCGAACGGTTAGGACAGTCTCTGGAAACACCATATATTTT

d_gene: .
len: 15
abundance: once
v_gene: TRBV3-1/TRBV3-2
j_gene: TRBJ2-5
CDR3aa: CASSQDRVGGETQYF
CDR3nt: TGTGCCAGCAGCCAAGATCGGGTAGGGGGAGAGACCCAGTACTTC

d_gene: .
len: 11
abundance: .
v_gene: TRBV2
j_gene: TRBJ2-5
CDR3aa: CASSREETQYF
CDR3nt: TGTGCCAGCAGTAGAGAAGAGACCCAGTACTTC

d_gene: TRBD2
len: 16
abundance: .
v_gene: TRBV30
j_gene: TRBJ2-2
CDR3aa: CASSGLAGGNTGELFF
CDR3nt: TGTGCCTCTAGTGGACTAGCGGGAGGGAACACCGGGGAGCTGTTTTTT

d_gene: .
len: 16
abundance: .
v_gene: TRBV6-1
j_gene: TRBJ2-2
CDR3aa: CASSEALAGWPGELFF
CDR3nt: TGTGCCAGCAGTGAAGCGTTGGCAGGGTGGCCCGGGGAGCTGTTTTTT

d_gene: .
len: 13
abundance: .
v_gene: TRBV27
j_gene: TRBJ1-2
CDR3aa: CASSSRGAYGYTF
CDR3nt: TGTGCCAGCAGTTCCCGGGGGGCCTATGGCTACACCTTC

d_gene: TRBD1
len: 13
abundance: once
v_gene: TRBV5-1
j_gene: TRBJ1-4
CDR3aa: CASSWSGGEKLFF
CDR3nt: TGCGCCAGCAGCTGGTCAGGGGGTGAAAAACTGTTTTTT

d_gene: .
len: 13
abundance: .
v_gene: TRBV7-2
j_gene: TRBJ1-1
CDR3aa: CASSLVMNTEAFF
CDR3nt: TGTGCCAGCAGCTTAGTGATGAACACTGAAGCTTTCTTT

d_gene: .
len: 16
abundance: once
v_gene: TRBV30
j_gene: TRBJ2-7
CDR3aa: CAWNRPKTGWVYEQYF
CDR3nt: TGTGCCTGGAACCGTCCTAAAACAGGGTGGGTCTACGAGCAGTACTTC

d_gene: .
len: 13
abundance: .
v_gene: TRBV7-9
j_gene: TRBJ2-7
CDR3aa: CASSLSTPYEQYF
CDR3nt: TGTGCCAGCAGCTTATCAACTCCCTACGAGCAGTACTTC

d_gene: TRBD1
len: 14
abundance: .
v_gene: TRBV6-5
j_gene: TRBJ1-3
CDR3aa: CASSPTGTGNTIYF
CDR3nt: TGTGCCAGCAGTCCGACAGGGACTGGAAACACCATATATTTT

d_gene: TRBD2
len: 17
abundance: .
v_gene: TRBV28
j_gene: TRBJ2-3
CDR3aa: CASSGPGLAGNTDTQYF
CDR3nt: TGTGCCAGCAGCGGGCCGGGACTAGCGGGGAACACAGATACGCAGTATTTT

d_gene: TRBD2
len: 19
abundance: .
v_gene: TRBV7-3
j_gene: TRBJ2-1
CDR3aa: CASSLRPMGSGVSYNEQFF
CDR3nt: TGTGCCAGCAGCTTAAGGCCTATGGGGAGCGGGGTCTCCTACAATGAGCAGTTCTTC

d_gene: .
len: 13
abundance: .
v_gene: TRBV19
j_gene: TRBJ1-1
CDR3aa: CASSKTGRTEAFF
CDR3nt: TGTGCCAGTAGTAAAACAGGGAGGACTGAAGCTTTCTTT

d_gene: .
len: 12
abundance: .
v_gene: TRBV11-2
j_gene: TRBJ1-2
CDR3aa: CASSGANYGYTF
CDR3nt: TGTGCCAGCAGCGGAGCTAACTATGGCTACACCTTC

d_gene: .
len: 13
abundance: .
v_gene: TRBV24-1
j_gene: TRBJ2-7
CDR3aa: CAVSEGRGYEQYF
CDR3nt: TGTGCCGTCTCCGAGGGGAGGGGGTACGAGCAGTACTTC

d_gene: .
len: 15
abundance: .
v_gene: TRBV3-1/TRBV3-2
j_gene: TRBJ2-5
CDR3aa: CASSPSRGFQETQYF
CDR3nt: TGTGCCAGCAGCCCTTCGAGGGGCTTCCAAGAGACCCAGTACTTC

d_gene: .
len: 16
abundance: .
v_gene: TRBV27
j_gene: TRBJ1-4
CDR3aa: CASSLSRRVSNEKLFF
CDR3nt: TGTGCCAGCAGTTTATCGCGCCGGGTCTCTAATGAAAAACTGTTTTTT

d_gene: .
len: 15
abundance: once
v_gene: TRBV13
j_gene: TRBJ2-7
CDR3aa: CASSFRVQSNYEQYF
CDR3nt: TGTGCCAGCAGCTTTAGAGTTCAGAGCAACTACGAGCAGTACTTC

d_gene: .
len: 18
abundance: .
v_gene: TRBV24-1
j_gene: TRBJ2-7
CDR3aa: CATSDLTLATSFTYEQYF
CDR3nt: TGTGCCACCAGTGATTTGACATTAGCCACCTCGTTCACCTACGAGCAGTACTTC

d_gene: .
len: 11
abundance: .
v_gene: TRBV6-5
j_gene: TRBJ2-3
CDR3aa: CASRMLDTQYF
CDR3nt: TGTGCCAGCAGGATGTTGGATACGCAGTATTTT

d_gene: TRBD2
len: 13
abundance: .
v_gene: TRBV10-3
j_gene: TRBJ2-1
CDR3aa: CAISSGASDEQFF
CDR3nt: TGTGCCATCTCGAGCGGGGCCTCGGATGAGCAGTTCTTC

d_gene: TRBD2
len: 15
abundance: .
v_gene: TRBV28
j_gene: TRBJ2-7
CDR3aa: CASSSGLAGDYEQYF
CDR3nt: TGTGCCAGCAGTTCCGGACTAGCGGGTGACTACGAGCAGTACTTC

d_gene: .
len: 18
abundance: .
v_gene: TRBV19
j_gene: TRBJ2-5
CDR3aa: CASSDGRRQGLLVETQYF
CDR3nt: TGTGCCAGTAGCGACGGTAGACGACAGGGACTTTTGGTAGAGACCCAGTACTTC

d_gene: TRBD2
len: 15
abundance: .
v_gene: TRBV10-3
j_gene: TRBJ2-7
CDR3aa: CAIRPGEGMGYEQYF
CDR3nt: TGTGCCATCAGGCCGGGGGAGGGGATGGGGTACGAGCAGTACTTC

d_gene: .
len: 14
abundance: few
v_gene: TRBV2
j_gene: TRBJ1-4
CDR3aa: CASRYIPTNEKLFF
CDR3nt: TGTGCCAGCAGATACATACCAACTAATGAAAAACTGTTTTTT